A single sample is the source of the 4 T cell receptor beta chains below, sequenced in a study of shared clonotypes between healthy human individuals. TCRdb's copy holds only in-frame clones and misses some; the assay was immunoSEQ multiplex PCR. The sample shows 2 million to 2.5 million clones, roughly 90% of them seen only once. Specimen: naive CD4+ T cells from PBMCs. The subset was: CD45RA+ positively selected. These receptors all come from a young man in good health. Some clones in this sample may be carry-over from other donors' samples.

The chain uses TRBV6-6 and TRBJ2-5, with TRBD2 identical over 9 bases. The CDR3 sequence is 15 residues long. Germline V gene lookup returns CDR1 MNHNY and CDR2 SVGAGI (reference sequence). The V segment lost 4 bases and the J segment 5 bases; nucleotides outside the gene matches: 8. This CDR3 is CASSSPREGRETQYF. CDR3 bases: TGTGCCAGCAGTTCACCGCGGGAGGGCCGGGAGACCCAGTACTTC.

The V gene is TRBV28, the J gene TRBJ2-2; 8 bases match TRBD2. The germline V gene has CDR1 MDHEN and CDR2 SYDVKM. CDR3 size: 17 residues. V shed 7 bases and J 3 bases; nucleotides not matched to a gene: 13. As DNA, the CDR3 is TGTGCCAGCACCACCCAGCGGGGGAGGACCCACACCGGGGAGCTGTTTTTT. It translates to CASTTQRGRTHTGELFF. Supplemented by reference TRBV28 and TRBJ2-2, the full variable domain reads DVKVTQSSRYLVKRTGEKVFLECVQDMDHENMFWYRQDPGLGLRLIYFSYDVKMKEKGDIPEGYSVSREKKERFSLILESASTNQTSMYLCASTTQRGRTHTGELFFGEGSRLTVL.

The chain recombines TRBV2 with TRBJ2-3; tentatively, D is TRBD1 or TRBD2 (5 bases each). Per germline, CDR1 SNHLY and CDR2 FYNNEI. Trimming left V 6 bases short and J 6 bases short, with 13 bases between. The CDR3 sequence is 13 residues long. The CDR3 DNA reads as TGTGCCAGCAGCCGGGACCACCCCGATACGCAGTATTTT. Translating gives CASSRDHPDTQYF.

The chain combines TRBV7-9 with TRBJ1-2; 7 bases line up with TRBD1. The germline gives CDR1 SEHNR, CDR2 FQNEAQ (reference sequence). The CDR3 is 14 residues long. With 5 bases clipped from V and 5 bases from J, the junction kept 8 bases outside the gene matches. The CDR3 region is CASSPQGTAYGYTF. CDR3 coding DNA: TGTGCCAGCAGCCCACAAGGGACAGCTTATGGCTACACCTTC.